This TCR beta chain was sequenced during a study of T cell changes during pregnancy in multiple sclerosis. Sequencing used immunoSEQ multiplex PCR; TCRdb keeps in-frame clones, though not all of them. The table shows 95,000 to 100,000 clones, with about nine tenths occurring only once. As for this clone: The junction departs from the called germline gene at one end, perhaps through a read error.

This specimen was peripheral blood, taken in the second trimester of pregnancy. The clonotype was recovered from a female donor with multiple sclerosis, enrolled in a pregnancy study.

The CDR3 sequence is CVSSPLPGTGVEQFF. As DNA, the CDR3 is TGTGTCAGCAGCCCATTACCCGGGACAGGGGTTGAGCAGTTCTTC. The chain joins TRBV7-3 to TRBJ2-1, with TRBD1 identical over 10 bases. Germline CDR1 and CDR2: SGHTA and FQGTGA. This CDR3 region has 15 residues.